These 9 T cell receptor beta chains came from one sample sequenced in a study of T cells in women clearing cervical HPV infection. The data were produced by immunoSEQ multiplex PCR, yet TCRdb's version contains in-frame clones alone and is incomplete. Its clone listing holds about 20,000 clones. Source material: blood buffy coat. These receptors all stem from a woman aged 18-69 years with a cervical HPV16 infection that either progressed to CIN3+ or cleared (not recorded which).

A note on this clone: The read falls 3 residues short of the CDR3 end, and the missing part is taken from the germline J gene. The chain combines TRBV29-1 with TRBJ2-7, with a possible D match to TRBD2 (6 bases). This CDR3 has 11 amino acids. The V gene lost 7 bases and the J gene lost 2 bases, with 9 bases spanning the gap. Germline V gives CDR1 SQVTM, CDR2 ANQGSEA. CDR3 region: CSAGGTYEQYF. The DNA read from the CDR3 is TGCAGCGCTGGGGGGACCTACGAG.

A note on this clone: Read sequence stops 3 residues before the CDR3 end, and the germline J gene provides the missing end. This chain joins TRBV30 and TRBJ2-5, with 7 bases that match TRBD2. Germline lookup yields CDR1 GTSNPN and CDR2 SVGIG (reference sequence). The CDR3 runs 15 residues. V gave up 4 bases and J gave up 4 bases; unmatched junction bases: 12. CDR3 region: CAWNGGGRGGETQYF. The covered CDR3 bases are TGTGCCTGGAACGGCGGCGGGAGAGGAGGAGAGACC.

To note about this clone: The CDR3 extends 3 residues past the end of the read, so its final part is completed from the germline J gene. The gene calls are TRBV5-6 and TRBJ1-1, with 9 bases aligning to TRBD1. The junction had 7 bases not matched to a gene; V was cut back by 3 bases and J by 4 bases. This CDR3 comprises 15 residues. Germline V gene sequence: CDR1 SGHDT, CDR2 YYEEEE. This CDR3 is CASSWGRDRATEAFF. The sequenced CDR3 bases are TGTGCCAGCAGCTGGGGGCGGGACAGGGCCACTGAA.

Points on this clone: The CDR3 goes on 3 residues after the read ends, and that part is filled in from the germline J gene. The V gene is TRBV19, the J gene TRBJ1-2; D might be TRBD1 (5 bases). The germline CDR1 and CDR2 sequences are LNHDA and SQIVND (reference sequence). The CDR3 covers 13 residues. The CDR3 sequence: CASSIATAYDYTF. Incomplete CDR3 DNA: TGTGCCAGTAGTATCGCGACAGCCTACGAC.

Concerning this clone itself: Coverage ceases 3 residues before the CDR3 finishes, and the germline J gene fills in the end. V usage is TRBV20-1 and J usage is TRBJ2-3; a possible D gene is TRBD2 (6 bases). Between the trimmed V and J ends, which lost 5 bases and 7 bases, there was a span of 22 bases. The CDR3 sequence is 15 residues long. Germline V lookup: CDR1 DFQATT, CDR2 SNEGSKA (reference sequence). The CDR3 loop is CSAEGGRLGRYTQYF. The DNA read from the CDR3 is TGCAGTGCTGAGGGTGGCCGACTAGGGCGTTATACG.

In regard to this clone: Coverage ceases 3 residues before the CDR3 finishes, and the germline J gene fills in the end. The chain is built from TRBV20-1 and TRBJ2-5, with D uncertain. Germline V gene lookup returns CDR1 DFQATT and CDR2 SNEGSKA (reference sequence). The V end lost 1 base, the J end lost 3 bases, and 18 bases lay between the germline ends. The length of the CDR3 is 16 residues. The CDR3 region is CSARVRDNRPEETQYF. The sequenced CDR3 bases are TGCAGTGCTAGAGTTCGAGACAACCGACCCGAAGAGACC.

Concerning this clone: The missing CDR3 end, 3 residues past where the read stops, is filled in from the germline J gene. The rearrangement links TRBV18 to TRBJ2-3, with D hard to call. Trimming removed 3 bases at V and 0 bases at J, with 4 bases between. The CDR3 spans 13 residues. CDR1 is KGHSH and CDR2 is LQKENI in the germline V gene. The sequenced CDR3 bases are TGTGCCAGCTCACCTCCAAGCACAGATACG. It is translated as CASSPPSTDT. The full CDR3 reads CASSPPSTDTQYF.

Turning to this clone: The read falls 3 residues short of the CDR3 end, and the missing part is taken from the germline J gene. This chain links TRBV7-2 with TRBJ2-2; TRBD1 matches at 7 bases. The CDR3 has 15 amino acids. Germline CDR1 reads SGHTA; CDR2 reads FQGNSA. This CDR3 is CASSARQGRNEKLFF. CDR3 DNA (partial): TGTGCCAGCAGCGCTAGACAGGGTCGGAATGAAAAG.

Notes on this clone: Compared with germline, one end of the junction differs, possibly owing to a read error. The read is 3 residues too short to cover the CDR3 end, so that end is filled in from the germline J gene. This chain joins TRBV19 and TRBJ2-3; no definite D call. Germline assignment: CDR1 LNHDA and CDR2 SQIVND (reference sequence). The CDR3 sequence is 11 residues long. This CDR3 is CASSNAETQYF. CDR3 DNA, as far as it was read: TGTGCCAGTAGTAATGCAGAGACG. The full variable domain, with the rest looked up from reference TRBV19 and TRBJ2-3, is DGGITQSPKYLFRKEGQNVTLSCEQNLNHDAMYWYRQDPGQGLRLIYYSQIVNDFQKGDIAEGYSVSREKKESFPLTVTSAQKNPTAFYLCASSNAETQYFGPGTRLTVL.